The sample holds a few counts of the clone carrying this T cell receptor beta chain. The record originates from a study of regulatory T cells in long-lasting Graves disease. With iRepertoire HTBI primers and Arm-PCR of CDR3 regions, TCR beta libraries were built. TCRdb reprocessed the multiplex PCR reads via MiXCR and lists one record per CDR3 protein. This table holds about 540,000 distinct CDR3 sequences, roughly 14% found once. Time point specified: newly diagnosed GD, antithyroid drugs for less than 3 months. The TCR library was made from RNA that had been extracted from PBMCs in TRIzol. The V gene's germline CDR1 is DFQATT and CDR2 SNEGSKA (reference sequence). CDR3 length: 11 residues. Deletions cut 7 bases from V and 5 bases from J, with 10 bases between. The same specimen was also included in a second study, on T cells in Graves' hyperthyroidism and ophthalmopathy.

The specimen was peripheral blood mononuclear cells (PBMCs), collected at new diagnosis, from a patient treated with antithyroid drugs. This sequence joins TRBV20-1 and TRBJ2-3; D remains ambiguous. This TCR came from a man younger than 45 with Graves disease. The CDR3 sequence is CSGLGQDTQYF. The CDR3 DNA sequence: TGCAGTGGGCTAGGCCAAGATACGCAGTATTTT.